This entry lists 10 T cell receptor beta chains sequenced from one sample in a study of blood T cell repertoires in COVID-19. The method was immunoSEQ multiplex PCR; TCRdb's version includes in-frame clones alone and lacks a portion of them. The sample lists 140,000 or so clones, around 90% seen once, with 1.5% to 2% in the top ten. The specimen sequenced was peripheral blood. These receptors all stem from a human donor in a cohort sampled during active COVID-19.

The rearrangement joins TRBV7-9 to TRBJ2-7; 9 bases map to TRBD1. Germline V gene lookup returns CDR1 SEHNR and CDR2 FQNEAQ (reference sequence). Unmatched junction bases numbered 2, after V lost 1 base and J lost 1 base. The CDR3 contains 15 residues. The CDR3 is CASSLGGTGSYEQYF. Written as DNA, the CDR3 is TGTGCCAGCAGCTTAGGGGGGACAGGGTCCTACGAGCAGTACTTC.

The gene calls are TRBV5-6 and TRBJ2-1; D perhaps matches TRBD1 (6 bases). The CDR3 sequence is 16 residues long. The germline gives CDR1 SGHDT, CDR2 YYEEEE. The ends were cut back, 4 bases at V and 5 bases at J, with 19 bases in the middle. The CDR3 loop is CASSRDRDTRDNEQFF. The CDR3 nucleotides read TGTGCCAGCAGCCGTGACCGGGACACGCGCGACAATGAGCAGTTCTTC. The complete variable domain, with remaining parts taken from reference TRBV5-6 and TRBJ2-1, reads DAGVTQSPTHLIKTRGQQVTLRCSPKSGHDTVSWYQQALGQGPQFIFQYYEEEERQRGNFPDRFSGHQFPNYSSELNVNALLLGDSALYLCASSRDRDTRDNEQFFGPGTRLTVL.

V is TRBV5-6 and J is TRBJ2-1; 12 nucleotides match TRBD2. V dropped 1 base and J dropped 0; count of bases not matched to a gene: 5. Germline assignment: CDR1 SGHDT and CDR2 YYEEEE. The CDR3 covers 18 residues. The CDR3 sequence is CASSLTSGGINSYNEQFF. In DNA form, the CDR3 reads TGTGCCAGCAGCTTGACTAGCGGGGGGATAAACTCCTACAATGAGCAGTTCTTC.

This clone has just one count. The chain employs TRBV9 and TRBJ1-2, with unresolved D. Looked up from germline, CDR1 is SGDLS and CDR2 is YYNGEE. V lost 0 bases to trimming and J lost 8 bases, with 17 bases between them. The CDR3 is 15 amino acids. The CDR3 DNA follows: TGTGCCAGCAGCGTAGATGAGACAATACTAGGAGGCTACACCTTC. This gives the protein CASSVDETILGGYTF.

The chain employs TRBV6-1 and TRBJ2-4, with TRBD1 identical over 11 bases. Per the germline V gene, CDR1 is MNHNS and CDR2 is SASEGT. This CDR3 comprises 16 residues. Trimming took 2 bases from V and 7 from J; bases not matched to a gene: 7. CDR3 nucleotides: TGTGCCAGCAGTGAAATTACGGGACAGGGGGGGAACATTCAGTACTTC. Protein sequence: CASSEITGQGGNIQYF.

This chain connects TRBV5-4 to TRBJ2-1; D call uncertain. The ends were cut back, 3 bases at V and 4 bases at J, with 11 bases in the middle. Germline V gives CDR1 SGHNT, CDR2 YYREEE (reference sequence). This CDR3 comprises 14 residues. The CDR3 sequence is CASSSVEWYNEQFF. The CDR3 nucleotides are TGTGCCAGCAGCTCGGTTGAATGGTACAATGAGCAGTTCTTC.

This clone appeared a few times. The chain couples TRBV4-1 to TRBJ1-6, with TRBD1 matching over 8 bases. The junction had 8 bases not matched to a gene; V was cut back by 2 bases and J by 8 bases. Germline assignment: CDR1 MGHRA and CDR2 YSYEKL. This CDR3 has 16 amino acids. CDR3 sequence: CASSQNTDRAYSPLHF. The DNA for the CDR3 is TGCGCCAGCAGCCAAAATACGGACAGGGCATATTCACCCCTCCACTTT.

The V call is TRBV4-3, the J call TRBJ2-1; 9 nucleotides align to TRBD1. Per the germline V gene, CDR1 is LGHNA and CDR2 is YSLEER. The CDR3 has 15 amino acids. The ends lost 5 bases at V and 5 bases at J; junction bases unmatched: 7. CDR3 in DNA: TGCGCCAGCAGCTCGGGGACAGGGTTCCACAATGAGCAGTTCTTC. This encodes CASSSGTGFHNEQFF.

The chain couples TRBV11-3 to TRBJ2-2, with a possible D match to TRBD1 (6 bases). Germline CDR1 SGHNT, CDR2 YENEEA. CDR3 length: 15 residues. Trimming stripped 2 bases from V and 0 bases from J, with 7 bases between. Written as DNA, the CDR3 is TGTGCCAGCAGCTTAAGGGGGTCGAACACCGGGGAGCTGTTTTTT. This encodes CASSLRGSNTGELFF.

The chain uses TRBV18 and TRBJ1-2; 12 bases fit TRBD1. Germline V gene data show CDR1 as KGHSH and CDR2 as LQKENI. Trimming cost V 3 bases and J 7 bases; bases outside gene matches: 6. The CDR3 contains 15 residues. Here the CDR3 reads CASSPQGQGASGYTF. In DNA form, the CDR3 reads TGTGCCAGCTCACCGCAGGGACAGGGGGCTTCTGGCTACACCTTC.